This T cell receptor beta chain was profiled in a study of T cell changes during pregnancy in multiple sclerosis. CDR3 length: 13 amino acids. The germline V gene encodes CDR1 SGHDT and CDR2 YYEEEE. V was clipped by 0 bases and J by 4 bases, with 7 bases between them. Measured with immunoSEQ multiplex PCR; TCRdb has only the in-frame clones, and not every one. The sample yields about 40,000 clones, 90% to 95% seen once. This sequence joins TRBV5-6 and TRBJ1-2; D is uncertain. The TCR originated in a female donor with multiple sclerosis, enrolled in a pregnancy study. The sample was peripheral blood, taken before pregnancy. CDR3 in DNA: TGTGCCAGCAGCTTGGAAATCCTCTATGGCTACACCTTC. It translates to CASSLEILYGYTF.